The rows below give T cell receptor beta chains drawn from one sample of a study of blood T cell repertoires in COVID-19. TCRdb keeps only in-frame clones here, not all; method: immunoSEQ multiplex PCR. Among about 120,000 clones, under 90% were seen once, and the ten largest hold around 4.5%. Sequenced material: peripheral blood. Receptor source: an older woman with acute or convalescent COVID-19. Both conserved end residues are part of each CDR3. A D gene is named only where the DNA matches it firmly. Clone size is given for some rows only: seen once, a few or many times, or a class if the clone is expanded.

d_gene	abundance	v_gene	j_gene	CDR3nt	CDR3aa
.	.	TRBV2	TRBJ1-1	TGTGCCAGCAGTGTGGGGGGGCCGCCGAACACTGAAGCTTTCTTT	CASSVGGPPNTEAFF
.	.	TRBV5-4	TRBJ1-1	TGTGCCAGCAGCTGGGGGGGCATGAACACTGAAGCTTTCTTT	CASSWGGMNTEAFF
.	.	TRBV7-2	TRBJ1-1	TGTGCCAGCAGCTTTTCCCCTAACACTGAAGCTTTCTTT	CASSFSPNTEAFF
TRBD1	.	TRBV30	TRBJ1-4	TGTGCCTGGAGTGACGAAAATCGACAGGGGTGGGCAGGGGAAAAACTGTTTTTT	CAWSDENRQGWAGEKLFF
.	.	TRBV10-3	TRBJ1-6	TGTGCCATCAGTGAGGACAGCCGTAATTCACCCCTCCACTTT	CAISEDSRNSPLHF
.	few	TRBV27	TRBJ2-1	TGTGCCAGCAGCCGTCCCTCCTACAATGAGCAGTTCTTC	CASSRPSYNEQFF
.	.	TRBV5-5	TRBJ1-4	TGTGCCAGCAGCTTCGTCCCACAGGAAAAACTGTTTTTT	CASSFVPQEKLFF
TRBD1	.	TRBV5-1	TRBJ1-1	TGCGCCAGCGGGACAGGGAATTTTGGTAGCACTGAAGCTTTCTTT	CASGTGNFGSTEAFF
.	.	TRBV3-1/TRBV3-2	TRBJ2-3	TGTGCCAGCAGGCCCCGGGGGGCCTCGGGAACAGATACGCAGTATTTT	CASRPRGASGTDTQYF
.	.	TRBV4-3	TRBJ2-5	TGCGCCAGCAGCCAAAACTTGGGGGGCCAAGAGACCCAGTACTTC	CASSQNLGGQETQYF
.	.	TRBV4-1	TRBJ1-6	TGCGCCAGCAGCCAAGATCCGACACCGAGCTCCTATAATTCACCCCTCCACTTT	CASSQDPTPSSYNSPLHF